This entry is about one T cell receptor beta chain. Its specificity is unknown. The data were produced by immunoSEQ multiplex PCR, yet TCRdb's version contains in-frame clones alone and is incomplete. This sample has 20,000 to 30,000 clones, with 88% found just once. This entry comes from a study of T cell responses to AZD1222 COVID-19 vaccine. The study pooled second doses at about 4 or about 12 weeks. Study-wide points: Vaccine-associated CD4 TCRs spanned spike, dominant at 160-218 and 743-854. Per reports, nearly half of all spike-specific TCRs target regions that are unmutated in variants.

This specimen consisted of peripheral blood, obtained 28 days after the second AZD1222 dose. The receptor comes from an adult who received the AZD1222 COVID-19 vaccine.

The CDR3 nucleotides read TGTGCCAGCAGCTTAGGGGGGGTTATAAGCTCCTACGAGCAGTACTTC. Amino acid sequence: CASSLGGVISSYEQYF. The genes are TRBV7-8 and TRBJ2-7; weak D call: TRBD2 (6 bases). CDR1 and CDR2 from the germline V gene are SGHVS and FQNEAQ. This CDR3 comprises 16 residues. V lost 1 base and J lost 0, with 13 bases in between.